This entry concerns a single T cell receptor beta chain. In the original workflow: Amplification with reference gene primers provided the estimates of nucleated cell counts. Data came from immunoSEQ multiplex PCR; TCRdb stores just in-frame clones and leaves some out. That table furnishes V, J and clone size, whereas the DNA furnished D and trimming. The sample lists 45,000 to 50,000 clones, less than 90% occurring once. This sample was taken from a study of blood T cell repertoires in COVID-19. Study-wide background: Samples came from the United States, Italy and Spain, spanning acute and convalescent COVID-19.

V trimming: 4 bases; J trimming: 9 bases; junction bases outside the gene matches: 8. Germline-derived CDR1 and CDR2 are LNHDA and SQIVND (reference sequence). The CDR3 covers 15 residues. The material sequenced was peripheral blood. The V gene is TRBV19, the J gene TRBJ1-6, with TRBD1 identical over 8 bases. This sequence was found in a man in his fifties or sixties with active COVID-19. DNA of the CDR3: TGTGCCAGTAGTACCAGGACAGGGAAGGGTTCACCCCTCCACTTT. As protein: CASSTRTGKGSPLHF.